This TCR beta chain was documented in a study of cytomegalovirus exposure and HLA in healthy donors. The study, taken as a whole, reports: Later on, a genetic analysis was performed. It linked a missense variant in DCLRE1C with V- and J-gene trimming of TCR beta. Listed as cytomegalovirus-associated were 150 or so TCR beta chains.

At the time of sampling, donors were nominally healthy, though unrecorded immune exposures were likely. PCR involved 60 Vbeta and 13 Jbeta primers. Generated by immunoSEQ multiplex PCR, the TCRdb table keeps only in-frame clones and is missing some. The sample totals some 200,000 clones. Notes on this clone: What it recognizes is unknown.

The trim removed 6 bases at V and 1 base at J, leaving 6 bases unmatched. The V gene's germline CDR1 is PRHDT and CDR2 FYEKMQ (reference sequence). The CDR3 length is 15 residues. J is TRBJ2-5 and V is TRBV13; 9 nucleotides agree with TRBD1. Material for sequencing was PBMCs. The receptor was derived from a girl between 2 and 10 years old in good health and CMV-seropositive. CDR3 protein: CASRRGTGTQETQYF. CDR3 nucleotide sequence: TGTGCCAGCAGACGCGGGACAGGGACCCAAGAGACCCAGTACTTC.